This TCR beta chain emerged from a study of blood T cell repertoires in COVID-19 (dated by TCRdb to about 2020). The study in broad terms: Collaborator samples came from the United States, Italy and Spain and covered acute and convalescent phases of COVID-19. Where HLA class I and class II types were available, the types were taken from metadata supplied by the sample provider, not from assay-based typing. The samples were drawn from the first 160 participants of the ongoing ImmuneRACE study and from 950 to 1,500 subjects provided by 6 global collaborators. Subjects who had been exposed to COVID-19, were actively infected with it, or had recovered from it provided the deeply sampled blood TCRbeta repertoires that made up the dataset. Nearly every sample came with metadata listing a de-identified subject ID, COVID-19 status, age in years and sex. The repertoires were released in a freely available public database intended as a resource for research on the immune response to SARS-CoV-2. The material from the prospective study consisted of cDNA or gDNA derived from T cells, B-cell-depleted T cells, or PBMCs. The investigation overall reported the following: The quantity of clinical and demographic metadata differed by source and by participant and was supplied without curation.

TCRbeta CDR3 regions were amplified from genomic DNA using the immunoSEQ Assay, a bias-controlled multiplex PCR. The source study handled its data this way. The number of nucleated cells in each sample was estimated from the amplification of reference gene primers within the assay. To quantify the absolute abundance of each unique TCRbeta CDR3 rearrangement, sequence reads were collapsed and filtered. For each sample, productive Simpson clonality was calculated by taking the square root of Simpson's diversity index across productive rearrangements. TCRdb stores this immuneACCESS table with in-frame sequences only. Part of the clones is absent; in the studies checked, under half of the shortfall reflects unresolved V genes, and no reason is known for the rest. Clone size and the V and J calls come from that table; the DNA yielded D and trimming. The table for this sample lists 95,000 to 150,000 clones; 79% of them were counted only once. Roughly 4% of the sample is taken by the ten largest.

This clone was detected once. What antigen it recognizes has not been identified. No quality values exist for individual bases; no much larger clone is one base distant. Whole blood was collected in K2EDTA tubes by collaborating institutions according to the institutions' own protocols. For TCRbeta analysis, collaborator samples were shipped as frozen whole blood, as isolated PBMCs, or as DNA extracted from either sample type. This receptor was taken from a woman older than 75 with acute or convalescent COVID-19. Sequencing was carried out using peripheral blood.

For the CDR3, the sequence is CSFGGDSYGYTF. Read as DNA, the sequence is TGCAGCTTTGGAGGGGACAGCTATGGCTACACCTTC. The chain was built from TRBV29-1 and TRBJ1-2; 7 middle bases align to TRBD1. V has 8 bases trimmed and J has 4 bases trimmed; junction bases matching no gene number 7. The germline V gene provides CDR1 SQVTM and CDR2 ANQGSEA. Spanning cysteine to phenylalanine, the CDR3 consists of 12 amino acids. Just the 36-base CDR3 DNA is kept, in frame starting at base 1.